This paragraph reports one TCR beta chain. Its antigen is unidentified. The data are from a study of T cell responses to AZD1222 COVID-19 vaccine. In the study overall: Analyses pooled second doses at about 4 or about 12 weeks.

This CDR3 is 15 amino acids long. CDR1 and CDR2 from the germline V gene are MNHEY and SVGAGI. The V gene lost 6 bases and the J gene lost 2 bases, with 11 bases spanning the gap. Study conclusions and caveats: AZD1222 recipients seropositive at baseline numbered only six or seven. Spike-specific TCR breadth and depth grew following two AZD1222 doses. In the spike-specific TCR repertoire, nearly half reportedly target unmutated variant regions.

TCRdb's table, derived via immunoSEQ multiplex PCR, lists solely in-frame clones and lacks some. This sample has 140,000 to 150,000 clones, with around 90% found just once. The V gene is TRBV6-5, the J gene TRBJ2-6; no clear D. The TCR sequence derives from an adult in good health. Sample: peripheral blood, taken on day 0 of AZD1222 vaccination. The CDR3 coding sequence is TGTGCCAGCAGCGGCGCTAGGGCTGGGGCCAACGTCCTGACTTTC. Its translation is CASSGARAGANVLTF.